The T cell receptor (beta chain) under discussion was sequenced for a study of OX40 agonist ivuxolimab in advanced cancers. Background on the study: Ivuxolimab is an agonistic anti-OX40 (CD134) antibody, and patients were treated with it. Broader study findings: CD8+ T cells averaged more expanded clones than CD4+. Clonal expansion from baseline to week 6 occurred in both CD4+ and CD8+ T cells.

Of note for this clone: Its antigen is currently unknown.

Assay used: immunoSEQ multiplex PCR; TCRdb lists only in-frame clones, some missing. The sample has 20,000 or so clones, 70% to 90% seen once; the top ten hold around 30%. This CDR3 has 15 residues. Germline CDR1 and CDR2: MNHEY and SMNVEV (reference sequence). J lost 4 bases, V lost 5 bases, and 9 bases had no gene match. Blood got drawn at baseline, again on cycle 4 day 1, and then on cycle 7 day 1. The chain is built from TRBV27 and TRBJ2-7; 9 nucleotides agree with TRBD1. The receptor's source is an adult with an advanced solid tumor such as melanoma, head and neck, liver or kidney cancer. Sample: CD4+ or CD8+ T cells sorted from blood, taken in a trial of the OX40 agonist ivuxolimab. Here the CDR3 reads CASSTRMGTGYEQYF. The CDR3 coding sequence is TGTGCCAGCAGTACAAGGATGGGGACAGGGTACGAGCAGTACTTC.